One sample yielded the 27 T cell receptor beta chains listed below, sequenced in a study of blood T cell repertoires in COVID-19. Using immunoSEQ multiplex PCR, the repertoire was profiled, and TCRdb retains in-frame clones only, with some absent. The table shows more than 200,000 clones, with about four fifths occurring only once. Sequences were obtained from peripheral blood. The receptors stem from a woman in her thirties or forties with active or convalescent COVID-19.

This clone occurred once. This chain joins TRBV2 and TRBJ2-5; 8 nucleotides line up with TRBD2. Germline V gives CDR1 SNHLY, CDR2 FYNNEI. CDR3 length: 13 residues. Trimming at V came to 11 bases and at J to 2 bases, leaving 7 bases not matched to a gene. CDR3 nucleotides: TGTGCCGTCGGGACTAGTACTCAAGAGACCCAGTACTTC. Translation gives CAVGTSTQETQYF.

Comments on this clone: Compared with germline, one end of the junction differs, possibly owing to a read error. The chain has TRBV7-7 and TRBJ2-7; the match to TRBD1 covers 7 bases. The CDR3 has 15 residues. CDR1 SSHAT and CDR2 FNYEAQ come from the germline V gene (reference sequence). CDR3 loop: CASSPRTGDTYEQYF. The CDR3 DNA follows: TGTGCTAGCAGCCCCCGGACAGGAGATACCTACGAGCAGTACTTC. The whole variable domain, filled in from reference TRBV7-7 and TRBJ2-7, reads GAGVSQSPRYKVTKRGQDVTLRCDPISSHATLYWYQQALGQGPEFLTYFNYEAQPDKSGLPSDRFSAERPEGSISTLTIQRTEQRDSAMYRCASSPRTGDTYEQYFGPGTRLTVT.

DNA for the CDR3: TGTGCCAGCAGCTTAGCTCTCCTAGCGGGAGCGGTCTACAATGAGCAGTTCTTC. Its translation is CASSLALLAGAVYNEQFF. The chain uses TRBV7-9 and TRBJ2-1, with 10 bases that match TRBD2. Germline lookup yields CDR1 SEHNR and CDR2 FQNEAQ (reference sequence). V shed 0 bases and J 3 bases; nucleotides not matched to a gene: 8. The CDR3 spans 18 residues.

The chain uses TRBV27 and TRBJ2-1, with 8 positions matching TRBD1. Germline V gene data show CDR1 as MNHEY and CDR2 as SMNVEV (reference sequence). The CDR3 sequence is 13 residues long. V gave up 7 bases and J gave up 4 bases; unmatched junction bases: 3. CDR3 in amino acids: CASKDRVYNEQFF. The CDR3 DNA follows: TGTGCCAGCAAGGACAGGGTTTACAATGAGCAGTTCTTC.

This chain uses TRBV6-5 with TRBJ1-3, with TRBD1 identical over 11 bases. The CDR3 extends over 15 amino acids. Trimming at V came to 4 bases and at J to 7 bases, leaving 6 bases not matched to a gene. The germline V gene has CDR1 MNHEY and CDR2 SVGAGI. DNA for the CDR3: TGTGCCAGCAGTTCACGTAGGGACAGGGGGAACACCATATATTTT. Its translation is CASSSRRDRGNTIYF.

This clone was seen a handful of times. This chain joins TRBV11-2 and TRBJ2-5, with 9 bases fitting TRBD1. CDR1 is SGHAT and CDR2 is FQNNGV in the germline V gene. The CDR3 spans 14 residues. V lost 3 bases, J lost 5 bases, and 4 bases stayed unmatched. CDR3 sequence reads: CASSLSGQGETQYF. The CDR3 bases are TGTGCCAGCAGCTTGTCCGGACAGGGGGAGACCCAGTACTTC.

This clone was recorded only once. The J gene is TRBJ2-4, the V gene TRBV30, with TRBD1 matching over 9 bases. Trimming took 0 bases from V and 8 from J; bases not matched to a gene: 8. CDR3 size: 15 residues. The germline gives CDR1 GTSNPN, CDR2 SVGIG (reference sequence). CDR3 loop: CAWSVAPGTGYIQYF. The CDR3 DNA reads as TGTGCCTGGAGTGTTGCGCCCGGGACAGGGTACATTCAGTACTTC. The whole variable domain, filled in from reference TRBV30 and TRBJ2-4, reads SQTIHQWPATLVQPVGSPLSLECTVEGTSNPNLYWYRQAAGRGLQLLFYSVGIGQISSEVPQNLSASRPQDRQFILSSKKLLLSDSGFYLCAWSVAPGTGYIQYFGAGTRLSVL.

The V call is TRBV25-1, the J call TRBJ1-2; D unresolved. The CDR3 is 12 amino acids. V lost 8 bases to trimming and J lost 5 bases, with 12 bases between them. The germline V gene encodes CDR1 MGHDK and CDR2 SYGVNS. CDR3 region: CASLHGGYGYTF. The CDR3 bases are TGTGCCAGCCTCCACGGCGGGTATGGCTACACCTTC.

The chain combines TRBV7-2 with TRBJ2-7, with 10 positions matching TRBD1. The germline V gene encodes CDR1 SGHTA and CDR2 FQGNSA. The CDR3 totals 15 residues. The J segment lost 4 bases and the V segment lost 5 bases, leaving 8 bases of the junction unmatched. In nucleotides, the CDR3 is TGTGCCAGCAGCCCACGGACAGGGGGACTTTACGAGCAGTACTTC. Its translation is CASSPRTGGLYEQYF.

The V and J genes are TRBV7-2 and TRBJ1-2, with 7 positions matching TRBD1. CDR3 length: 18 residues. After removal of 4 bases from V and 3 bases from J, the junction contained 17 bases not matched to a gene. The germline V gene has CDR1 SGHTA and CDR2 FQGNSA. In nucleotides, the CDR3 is TGTGCCAGCAGCTCGTACCCTATCCTTACAGGGGTTCACTATGGCTACACCTTC. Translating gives CASSSYPILTGVHYGYTF. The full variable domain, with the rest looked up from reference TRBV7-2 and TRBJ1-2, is GAGVSQSPSNKVTEKGKDVELRCDPISGHTALYWYRQSLGQGLEFLIYFQGNSAPDKSGLPSDRFSAERTGGSVSTLTIQRTQQEDSAVYLCASSSYPILTGVHYGYTFGSGTRLTVV.

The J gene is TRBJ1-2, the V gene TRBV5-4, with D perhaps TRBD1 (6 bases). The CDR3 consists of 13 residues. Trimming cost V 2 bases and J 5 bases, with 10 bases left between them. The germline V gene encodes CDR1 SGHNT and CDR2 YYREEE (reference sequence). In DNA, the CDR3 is TGTGCCAGCAGCTTACAGGGCCGGTATGGCTACACCTTC. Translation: CASSLQGRYGYTF.

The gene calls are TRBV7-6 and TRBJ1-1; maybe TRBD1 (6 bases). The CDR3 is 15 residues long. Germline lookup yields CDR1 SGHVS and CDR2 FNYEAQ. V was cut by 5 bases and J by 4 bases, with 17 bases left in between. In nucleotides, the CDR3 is TGTGCCAGCAGCGCCTCAGGGGCGTATAGCACTGAAGCTTTCTTT. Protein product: CASSASGAYSTEAFF.

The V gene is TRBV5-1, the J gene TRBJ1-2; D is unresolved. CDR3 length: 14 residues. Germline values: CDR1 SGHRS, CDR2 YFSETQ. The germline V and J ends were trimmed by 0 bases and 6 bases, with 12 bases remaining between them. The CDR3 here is CASSLDEGLNGYTF. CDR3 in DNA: TGCGCCAGCAGCTTGGACGAGGGATTGAATGGCTACACCTTC.

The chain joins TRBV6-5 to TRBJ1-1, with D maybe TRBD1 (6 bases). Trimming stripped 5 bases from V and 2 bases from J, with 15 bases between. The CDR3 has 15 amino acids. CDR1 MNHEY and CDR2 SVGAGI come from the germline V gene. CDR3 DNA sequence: TGTGCCAGCAGTATTCACAACAGGGACAACACTGAAGCTTTCTTT. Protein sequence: CASSIHNRDNTEAFF.

The CDR3 sequence: CASSYVASGTETQYF. For the CDR3, the DNA is TGTGCCAGCAGTTACGTTGCTAGCGGGACAGAGACCCAGTACTTC. The rearrangement uses TRBV6-5 and TRBJ2-5; TRBD2 matches at 9 bases. This CDR3 has 15 residues. V trimming: 2 bases; J trimming: 4 bases; junction bases outside the gene matches: 5. The germline V gene has CDR1 MNHEY and CDR2 SVGAGI.

CDR3 sequence reads: CASSQETSRTDTQYF. The CDR3 DNA reads as TGTGCCAGCAGCCAAGAGACTAGCAGAACAGATACGCAGTATTTT. The genes are TRBV4-2 and TRBJ2-3, with 7 bases lining up with TRBD2. The V gene's germline CDR1 is LGHNA and CDR2 YNFKEQ. V trimming: 0 bases; J trimming: 3 bases; junction bases outside the gene matches: 3. This CDR3 region has 15 residues.

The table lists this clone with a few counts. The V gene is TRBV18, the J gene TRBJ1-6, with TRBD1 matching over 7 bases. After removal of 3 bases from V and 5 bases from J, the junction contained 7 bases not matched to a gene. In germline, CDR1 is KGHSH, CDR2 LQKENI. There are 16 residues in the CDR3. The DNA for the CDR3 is TGTGCCAGCTCACCCTTACTAGGACAGGATAATTCACCCCTCCACTTT. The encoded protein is CASSPLLGQDNSPLHF.

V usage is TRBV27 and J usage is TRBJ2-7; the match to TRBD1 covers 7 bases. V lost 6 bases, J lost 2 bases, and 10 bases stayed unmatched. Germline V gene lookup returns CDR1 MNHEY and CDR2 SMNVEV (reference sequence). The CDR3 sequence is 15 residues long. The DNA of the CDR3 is TGTGCCAGCAGCCCAACAGGGGCTATGGCCTACGAGCAGTACTTC. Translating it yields CASSPTGAMAYEQYF.

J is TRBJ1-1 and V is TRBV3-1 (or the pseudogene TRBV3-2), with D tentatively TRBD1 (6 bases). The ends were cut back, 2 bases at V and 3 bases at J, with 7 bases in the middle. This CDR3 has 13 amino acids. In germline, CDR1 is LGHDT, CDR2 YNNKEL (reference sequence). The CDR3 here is CASSQNRDTEAFF. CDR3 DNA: TGTGCCAGCAGCCAAAACAGGGACACTGAAGCTTTCTTT.

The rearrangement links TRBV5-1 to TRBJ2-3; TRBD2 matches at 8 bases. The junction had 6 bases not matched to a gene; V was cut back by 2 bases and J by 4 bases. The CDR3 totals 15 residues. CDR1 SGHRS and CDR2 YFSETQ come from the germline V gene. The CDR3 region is CASSFERGSPDTQYF. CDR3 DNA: TGCGCCAGCAGCTTCGAGCGGGGGTCCCCAGATACGCAGTATTTT.

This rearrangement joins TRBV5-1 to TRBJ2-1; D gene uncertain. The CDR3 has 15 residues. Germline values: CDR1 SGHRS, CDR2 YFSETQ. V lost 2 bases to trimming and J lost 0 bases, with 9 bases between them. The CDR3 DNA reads TGCGCCAGCAGCTTAAGTGTCAGCTCCTACAATGAGCAGTTCTTC. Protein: CASSLSVSSYNEQFF.

CDR3 in DNA: TGCGCCAGCAGCTTGGAAGCCCGGGATAATTCACCCCTCCACTTT. It encodes CASSLEARDNSPLHF. This chain joins TRBV5-1 and TRBJ1-6, with no clear D. CDR1 and CDR2 from the germline V gene are SGHRS and YFSETQ. V was cut by 0 bases and J by 5 bases, with 9 bases left in between. The CDR3 sequence is 15 residues long.

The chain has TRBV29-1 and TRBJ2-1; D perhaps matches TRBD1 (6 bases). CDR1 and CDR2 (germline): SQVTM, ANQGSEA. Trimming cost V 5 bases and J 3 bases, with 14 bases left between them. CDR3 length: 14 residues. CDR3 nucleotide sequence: TGCAGCGTTCGAAACAGGGCCCTCTACAATGAGCAGTTCTTC. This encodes CSVRNRALYNEQFF.

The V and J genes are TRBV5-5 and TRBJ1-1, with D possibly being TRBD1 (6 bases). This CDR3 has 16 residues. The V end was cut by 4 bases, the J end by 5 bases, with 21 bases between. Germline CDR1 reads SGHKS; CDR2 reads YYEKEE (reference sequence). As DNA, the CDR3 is TGTGCCAGCAGCCCTCAAACAGGGAATCGAGGGACTGAAGCTTTCTTT. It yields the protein CASSPQTGNRGTEAFF.

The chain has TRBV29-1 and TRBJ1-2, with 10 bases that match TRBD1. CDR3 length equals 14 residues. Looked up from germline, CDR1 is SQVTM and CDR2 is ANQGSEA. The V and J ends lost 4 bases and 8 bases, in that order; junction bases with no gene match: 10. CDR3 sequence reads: CSVVGQGVEFGYTF. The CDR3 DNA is TGCAGCGTTGTTGGACAGGGGGTGGAATTCGGCTACACCTTC.

The CDR3 DNA reads TGTGCCAGCAGCGTGGGGCAGGATGGCTACACCTTC. Translation gives CASSVGQDGYTF. The chain links TRBV6-5 to TRBJ1-2; tentative D call: TRBD1 (5 bases). CDR3 size: 12 residues. The V gene's germline CDR1 is MNHEY and CDR2 SVGAGI. Trimming pared 6 bases from V and 6 bases from J, leaving 11 bases between.

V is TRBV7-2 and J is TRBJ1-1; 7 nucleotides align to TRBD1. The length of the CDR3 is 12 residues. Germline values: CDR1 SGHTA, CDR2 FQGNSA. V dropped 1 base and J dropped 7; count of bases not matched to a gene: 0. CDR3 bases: TGTGCCAGCAGCTTAGGACAGGGTGAAGCTTTCTTT. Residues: CASSLGQGEAFF.